These 29 T cell receptor beta chains were sequenced from one sample in a study of blood T cell repertoires in COVID-19. Some clones are missing from TCRdb's copy, which holds only in-frame ones; the method was immunoSEQ multiplex PCR. Of some 250,000 clones in the sample, around four fifths were seen once. The sample comprised peripheral blood. The receptors come from an elderly man with acute or convalescent COVID-19.

The chain couples TRBV25-1 to TRBJ1-6; D is uncertain. The CDR3 loop spans 15 amino acids. The V gene lost 1 base and the J gene lost 8 bases, with 12 bases spanning the gap. The germline gives CDR1 MGHDK, CDR2 SYGVNS. The CDR3 here is CASSELWREDSPLHF. The CDR3 DNA reads TGTGCCAGCAGTGAATTATGGAGGGAGGATTCACCCCTCCACTTT.

The chain joins TRBV19 to TRBJ2-2; 7 nucleotides line up with TRBD1. The V and J ends lost 5 bases and 1 base, in that order; junction bases with no gene match: 4. This CDR3 spans 15 amino acids. The germline V gene has CDR1 LNHDA and CDR2 SQIVND (reference sequence). In nucleotides, the CDR3 is TGTGCCAGTAGTCAGGGGGTAGTGAACACCGGGGAGCTGTTTTTT. Protein sequence: CASSQGVVNTGELFF.

In this sample, this clone turned up a few times. The rearrangement links TRBV19 to TRBJ1-4, with D tentatively TRBD1 (5 bases). V was shortened by 10 bases and J by 3 bases, with 21 bases between the two germline ends. Germline values: CDR1 LNHDA, CDR2 SQIVND (reference sequence). CDR3 length: 16 amino acids. CDR3 region: CATKVQGTAANEKLFF. CDR3 DNA sequence: TGTGCCACTAAAGTTCAGGGAACGGCGGCTAATGAAAAACTGTTTTTT.

J is TRBJ1-1 and V is TRBV3-1 (or the pseudogene TRBV3-2); 10 bases map to TRBD1. V dropped 4 bases and J dropped 4; count of bases not matched to a gene: 15. This CDR3 region has 18 residues. The germline CDR1 and CDR2 sequences are LGHDT and YNNKEL (reference sequence). This CDR3 is CASSPQLGQGRGSTEAFF. The CDR3 DNA reads TGTGCCAGCAGCCCCCAGCTGGGACAGGGGAGAGGAAGCACTGAAGCTTTCTTT.

The rearrangement uses TRBV6-5 and TRBJ2-5, with 11 bases lining up with TRBD1. The CDR3 spans 15 residues. J gave up 6 bases and V 5 bases, and 8 bases lay outside the gene matches. CDR1 is MNHEY, CDR2 SVGAGI, per germline. CDR3 in DNA: TGTGCCAGCAGTACGAGGACAGGGGGCGGAAAGACCCAGTACTTC. Its protein product is CASSTRTGGGKTQYF.

In this sample, this clone turned up a few times. This chain connects TRBV5-1 to TRBJ2-6, with D possibly being TRBD1 (5 bases). Trimming removed 6 bases at V and 4 bases at J, with 17 bases between. Germline assignment: CDR1 SGHRS and CDR2 YFSETQ. The CDR3 totals 16 residues. CDR3 in amino acids: CASTPGRAIGANVLTF. The CDR3, as DNA: TGCGCCAGCACCCCCGGCAGGGCCATAGGGGCCAACGTCCTGACTTTC.

This sequence joins TRBV11-2 and TRBJ2-5, with D maybe TRBD1 (6 bases). In germline, CDR1 is SGHAT, CDR2 FQNNGV. The V gene lost 1 base and the J gene lost 1 base, with 13 bases spanning the gap. The CDR3 length is 16 residues. The CDR3 region is CASSLVVRGTQETQYF. CDR3 sequence (DNA): TGTGCCAGCAGCTTAGTGGTTAGGGGGACCCAAGAGACCCAGTACTTC.

CDR3 region: CASSGNIDRPNTEAFF. The DNA for the CDR3 is TGTGCCAGTAGTGGAAACATCGACAGACCAAACACTGAAGCTTTCTTT. J is TRBJ1-1 and V is TRBV19, with TRBD1 as a possible D gene (5 bases). Germline values: CDR1 LNHDA, CDR2 SQIVND (reference sequence). This CDR3 contains 16 residues. Trimming shortened V by 5 bases and J by 2 bases, and 18 bases separated the two germline ends.

This chain joins TRBV13 and TRBJ1-4; D ambiguous. Trimming removed 2 bases at V and 0 bases at J, with 7 bases between. The CDR3 covers 15 residues. Germline V CDR1 and CDR2: PRHDT, FYEKMQ (reference sequence). CDR3 sequence (DNA): TGTGCCAGCAGCTTAACGGGAGCAACTAATGAAAAACTGTTTTTT. This sequence encodes CASSLTGATNEKLFF.

The chain links TRBV18 to TRBJ1-2, with D possibly being TRBD1 (5 bases). This CDR3 contains 12 residues. The ends were cut back, 4 bases at V and 6 bases at J, with 9 bases in the middle. Germline V lookup: CDR1 KGHSH, CDR2 LQKENI. The CDR3 DNA reads TGTGCCAGCTCACAGGGGTGGGATGGCTACACCTTC. As protein: CASSQGWDGYTF.

The chain combines TRBV4-2 with TRBJ2-7; D is possibly TRBD1 (6 bases). The CDR3 spans 15 residues. Germline-derived CDR1 and CDR2 are LGHNA and YNFKEQ. Trimming left V 1 base short and J 2 bases short, with 12 bases between. CDR3 protein: CASSQVQGPTYEQYF. The CDR3 region has the DNA TGTGCCAGCAGCCAAGTACAGGGCCCTACCTACGAGCAGTACTTC.

To note about this clone: Other DNA sequences from this sample encode an identical CDR3 as well. The J gene is TRBJ1-2, the V gene TRBV20-1; D possibly corresponds to TRBD1 (5 bases). Germline V gene sequence: CDR1 DFQATT, CDR2 SNEGSKA (reference sequence). Trimming shortened V by 4 bases and J by 2 bases, and 5 bases separated the two germline ends. This CDR3 has 11 residues. The CDR3 sequence: CSATGNYGYTF. Here the CDR3 DNA reads TGCAGTGCTACAGGGAACTATGGCTACACCTTC.

This clone has just one count. V is TRBV6-5 and J is TRBJ2-5; 7 bases are shared with TRBD2. CDR3 length: 15 amino acids. From germline, CDR1 is MNHEY and CDR2 SVGAGI. The V gene end was trimmed by 0 bases and the J gene end by 7 bases; junction bases not matched to a gene: 8. This CDR3 reads CASSYSGGPGGTQYF. The CDR3 DNA is TGTGCCAGCAGTTACTCGGGGGGACCGGGGGGGACCCAGTACTTC.

The rearrangement links TRBV28 to TRBJ1-2; weak D call: TRBD1 (5 bases). Trimming shortened V by 2 bases and J by 5 bases, and 15 bases separated the two germline ends. This CDR3 is 15 amino acids long. Germline CDR1 is MDHEN and CDR2 is SYDVKM. DNA of the CDR3: TGTGCCAGCAGTTTAACCGGGGGGTCGGCTTATGGCTACACCTTC. Translated: CASSLTGGSAYGYTF.

DNA of the CDR3: TGCGCCAGCAGGGACACAGGGGGCGCAGTACGTGATACGCAGTATTTT. It yields the protein CASRDTGGAVRDTQYF. The V and J genes are TRBV10-2 and TRBJ2-3; 9 bases match TRBD1. The CDR3 contains 16 residues. The V gene's germline CDR1 is WSHSY and CDR2 SAAADI. The J segment lost 6 bases and the V segment lost 6 bases, leaving 13 bases of the junction unmatched.

This clone was found a few times. The rearrangement uses TRBV19 and TRBJ2-3; possible D gene TRBD1, 5 bases. Trimming removed 6 bases from V and 1 base from J, with 14 bases in between. Germline CDR1 is LNHDA and CDR2 is SQIVND (reference sequence). This CDR3 is built from 15 residues. The CDR3 DNA sequence: TGTGCCAGTAGAGACAGATCAATCGGCACAGATACGCAGTATTTT. Translating it yields CASRDRSIGTDTQYF. Supplemented by reference TRBV19 and TRBJ2-3, the full variable domain reads DGGITQSPKYLFRKEGQNVTLSCEQNLNHDAMYWYRQDPGQGLRLIYYSQIVNDFQKGDIAEGYSVSREKKESFPLTVTSAQKNPTAFYLCASRDRSIGTDTQYFGPGTRLTVL.

The CDR3 nucleotides are TGCGCCAGCAGCTTAGGACACGAAGGTTCACCCCTCCACTTT. Translation: CASSLGHEGSPLHF. The genes are TRBV5-1 and TRBJ1-6; D perhaps matches TRBD1 (5 bases). V lost 2 bases to trimming and J lost 9 bases, with 12 bases between them. Germline assignment: CDR1 SGHRS and CDR2 YFSETQ. The CDR3 extends over 14 amino acids. The full variable domain, in which reference TRBV5-1 and TRBJ1-6 provide the parts outside the CDR3, is KAGVTQTPRYLIKTRGQQVTLSCSPISGHRSVSWYQQTPGQGLQFLFEYFSETQRNKGNFPGRFSGRQFSNSRSEMNVSTLELGDSALYLCASSLGHEGSPLHFGNGTRLTVT.

This clone appeared a single time. The CDR3 nucleotides read TGTGCCAGCAGTTTAAGTCCGGGACAGTTCTATGGCTACACCTTC. This codes for CASSLSPGQFYGYTF. V is TRBV28 and J is TRBJ1-2, with 7 nucleotides matching TRBD1. Germline CDR1 MDHEN, CDR2 SYDVKM. J was trimmed by 4 bases and V by 2 bases; bases with no gene match: 7. The CDR3 is 15 amino acids.

The rearrangement joins TRBV18 to TRBJ2-7; TRBD1 might be the D (5 bases). Germline V gene lookup returns CDR1 KGHSH and CDR2 LQKENI. The CDR3 length is 14 residues. Trimming cost V 0 bases and J 3 bases, with 9 bases left between them. The chain's CDR3 is CASSPPARVYEQYF. In DNA form, the CDR3 reads TGTGCCAGCTCACCACCGGCCAGGGTCTACGAGCAGTACTTC.

The rearrangement uses TRBV5-1 and TRBJ2-2; 7 nucleotides align to TRBD2. Germline V gives CDR1 SGHRS, CDR2 YFSETQ. Losses at the gene ends were 2 bases for V and 4 bases for J; bases not matched to a gene: 8. The length of the CDR3 is 16 residues. CDR3: CASSFGLADTTGELFF. The DNA of the CDR3 is TGCGCCAGCAGCTTTGGGCTAGCGGACACCACCGGGGAGCTGTTTTTT. Full variable domain (outside the CDR3, taken from reference TRBV5-1 and TRBJ2-2): KAGVTQTPRYLIKTRGQQVTLSCSPISGHRSVSWYQQTPGQGLQFLFEYFSETQRNKGNFPGRFSGRQFSNSRSEMNVSTLELGDSALYLCASSFGLADTTGELFFGEGSRLTVL.

The J gene is TRBJ1-1, the V gene TRBV7-8; 9 bases fit TRBD1. The V gene end was trimmed by 4 bases and the J gene end by 5 bases; junction bases not matched to a gene: 5. The CDR3 has 14 residues. Germline CDR1 reads SGHVS; CDR2 reads FQNEAQ. The DNA of the CDR3 is TGTGCCAGCAGCTCAGGACAGGGGTATACTGAAGCTTTCTTT. Translating it yields CASSSGQGYTEAFF. Supplemented by reference TRBV7-8 and TRBJ1-1, the full variable domain reads GAGVSQSPRYKVAKRGQDVALRCDPISGHVSLFWYQQALGQGPEFLTYFQNEAQLDKSGLPSDRFFAERPEGSVSTLKIQRTQQEDSAVYLCASSSGQGYTEAFFGQGTRLTVV.

The table lists this clone with a count of one. CDR3 amino acids: CASRSGTFNQPQHF. CDR3 DNA: TGTGCCAGTAGAAGCGGGACATTCAATCAGCCCCAGCATTTT. The chain uses TRBV19 and TRBJ1-5, with a tentative D call TRBD1 (6 bases). CDR1 is LNHDA, CDR2 SQIVND, per germline (reference sequence). The CDR3 is made up of 14 amino acids. Trimming took 6 bases from V and 3 from J, leaving 12 bases between them.

J is TRBJ2-3 and V is TRBV2; 7 positions agree with TRBD1. The V gene end was trimmed by 3 bases and the J gene end by 2 bases; junction bases not matched to a gene: 5. The CDR3 covers 15 residues. CDR1 and CDR2 from the germline V gene are SNHLY and FYNNEI. The CDR3 reads CASSDRDRVTDTQYF. CDR3 DNA sequence: TGTGCCAGCAGTGACCGAGACAGGGTCACAGATACGCAGTATTTT.

The CDR3 is CASSGPGQHNSPLHF. The CDR3 DNA reads TGTGCCAGCAGTGGGCCGGGACAGCATAATTCACCCCTCCACTTT. The chain joins TRBV25-1 to TRBJ1-6; 7 positions match TRBD1. CDR3 size: 15 residues. Germline CDR1 reads MGHDK; CDR2 reads SYGVNS. V was clipped by 4 bases and J by 5 bases; unmatched bases: 5.

The rearrangement uses TRBV27 and TRBJ1-2; TRBD1 might be the D (6 bases). Trimming removed 0 bases from V and 6 bases from J, with 11 bases in between. The CDR3 runs to 14 residues. CDR1 and CDR2 (germline): MNHEY, SMNVEV (reference sequence). CDR3 coding DNA: TGTGCCAGCAGTTTATCGGGGGCAGGGAATGGCTACACCTTC. Protein sequence: CASSLSGAGNGYTF.

The chain couples TRBV5-1 to TRBJ2-2, with 7 bases fitting TRBD1. The V gene end was trimmed by 4 bases and the J gene end by 0 bases; junction bases not matched to a gene: 6. The germline CDR1 and CDR2 sequences are SGHRS and YFSETQ. The CDR3 has 16 residues. The CDR3: CASSPKGQTNTGELFF. The CDR3 nucleotides read TGCGCCAGCAGCCCCAAGGGACAGACGAACACCGGGGAGCTGTTTTTT.

This clone was counted many times. This sequence joins TRBV3-1 (or the pseudogene TRBV3-2) and TRBJ1-2; D may be TRBD1 (6 bases). The length of the CDR3 is 14 residues. Germline-derived CDR1 and CDR2 are LGHDT and YNNKEL (reference sequence). Trimming removed 3 bases at V and 3 bases at J, with 11 bases between. The CDR3 protein is CASSHSGQYYGYTF. The CDR3 DNA follows: TGTGCCAGCAGCCACTCGGGACAATACTATGGCTACACCTTC.

CDR3 nucleotide sequence: TGCAGCGTTGGGACAGGGACGAGCAATCAGCCCCAGCATTTT. It translates to CSVGTGTSNQPQHF. V is TRBV29-1 and J is TRBJ1-5; TRBD1 matches 8 bases. The germline V gene has CDR1 SQVTM and CDR2 ANQGSEA. V trimming: 4 bases; J trimming: 1 base; junction bases outside the gene matches: 3. The CDR3 is 14 residues long.

This clone was detected a few times. V and J are TRBV28 and TRBJ1-1, with 9 bases identical to TRBD1. Germline CDR1 and CDR2: MDHEN and SYDVKM. The CDR3 runs to 15 residues. The ends lost 5 bases at V and 6 bases at J; junction bases unmatched: 10. CDR3 DNA: TGTGCCAGCAGTGCGTCCGGGACAGGGATCTCTGAAGCTTTCTTT. Translated: CASSASGTGISEAFF.